The clone carrying this TCR beta chain was counted once. The antigen is unknown. The data belong to a study of T cell repertoires in cytomegalovirus infection. The wider study: Alongside well-studied HLA-B-restricted CMV epitopes, recently identified HLA-C-restricted CMV epitopes were also used.

Each CDR3 protein is one row after TCRdb ran MiXCR on the reads. The repertoire consists of about 120,000 distinct CDR3 sequences, with 30% to 35% occurring once and the leading ten covering roughly 40%. The CDR3 is 15 residues long. The V gene lost 6 bases and the J gene lost 1 base, with 15 bases spanning the gap. Germline values: CDR1 MNHEY, CDR2 SVGEGT. The receptor was isolated from a human donor in good health (CMV status not recorded). Some clones in this sample may be carry-over from other donors' samples. The input for sequencing was CD8+ T cells from cultured PBMCs, taken from culture after CMV antigen stimulation. This chain joins TRBV6-2 or TRBV6-3 and TRBJ2-5; no definite D call. As DNA, the CDR3 is TGTGCCAGCAGAGACCTCAGTTACATCCAAGAGACCCAGTACTTC. Protein sequence: CASRDLSYIQETQYF.